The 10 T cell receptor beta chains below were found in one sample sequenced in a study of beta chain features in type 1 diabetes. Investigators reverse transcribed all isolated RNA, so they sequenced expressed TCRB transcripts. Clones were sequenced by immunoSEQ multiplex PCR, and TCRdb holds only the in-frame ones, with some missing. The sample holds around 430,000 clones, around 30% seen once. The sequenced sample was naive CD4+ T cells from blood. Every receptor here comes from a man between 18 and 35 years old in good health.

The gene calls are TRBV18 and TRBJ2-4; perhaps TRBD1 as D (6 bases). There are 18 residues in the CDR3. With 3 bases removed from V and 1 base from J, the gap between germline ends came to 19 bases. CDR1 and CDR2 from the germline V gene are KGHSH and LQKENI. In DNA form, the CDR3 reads TGTGCCAGCTCACCCCTAACCTGGCAGGGGACCGCCAAAAACATTCAGTACTTC. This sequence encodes CASSPLTWQGTAKNIQYF.

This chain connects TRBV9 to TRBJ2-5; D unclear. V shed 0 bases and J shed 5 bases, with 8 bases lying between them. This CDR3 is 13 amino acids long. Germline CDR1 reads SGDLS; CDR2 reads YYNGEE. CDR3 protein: CASSVDLLETQYF. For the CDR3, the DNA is TGTGCCAGCAGCGTAGACCTATTGGAGACCCAGTACTTC.

The DNA for the CDR3 is TGTGCCAGCTCACAAGACAGTCGTTGGGGTGAGCAGTTCTTC. As protein: CASSQDSRWGEQFF. The chain combines TRBV18 with TRBJ2-1; TRBD1 is a possible D gene (5 bases). CDR3 length equals 14 residues. Trimming left V 4 bases short and J 9 bases short, with 16 bases between. Germline-derived CDR1 and CDR2 are KGHSH and LQKENI.

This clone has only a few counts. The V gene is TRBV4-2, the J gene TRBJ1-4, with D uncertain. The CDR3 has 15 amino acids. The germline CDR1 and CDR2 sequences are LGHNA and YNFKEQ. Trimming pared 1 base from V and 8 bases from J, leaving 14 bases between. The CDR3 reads CASSQVSNHIEKLFF. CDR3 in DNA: TGTGCCAGCAGCCAAGTGTCAAACCATATCGAAAAACTGTTTTTT.

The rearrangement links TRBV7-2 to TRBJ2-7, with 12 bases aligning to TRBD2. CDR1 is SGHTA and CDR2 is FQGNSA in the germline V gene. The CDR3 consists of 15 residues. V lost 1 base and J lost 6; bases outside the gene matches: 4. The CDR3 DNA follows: TGTGCCAGCAGCTTAGATTCACTAGCGGGAGGCGAGCAGTACTTC. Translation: CASSLDSLAGGEQYF.

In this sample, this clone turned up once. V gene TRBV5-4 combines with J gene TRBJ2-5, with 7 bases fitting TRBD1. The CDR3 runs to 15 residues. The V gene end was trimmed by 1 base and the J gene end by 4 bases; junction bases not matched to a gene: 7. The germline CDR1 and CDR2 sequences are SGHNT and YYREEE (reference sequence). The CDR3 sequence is CASSLNRGGLETQYF. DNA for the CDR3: TGTGCCAGCAGCTTGAACAGGGGCGGTTTAGAGACCCAGTACTTC.

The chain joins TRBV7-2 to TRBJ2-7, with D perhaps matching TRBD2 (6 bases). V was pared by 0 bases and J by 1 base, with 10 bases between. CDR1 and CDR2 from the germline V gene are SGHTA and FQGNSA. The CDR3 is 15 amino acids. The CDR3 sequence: CASSLASLASYEQYF. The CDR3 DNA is TGTGCCAGCAGCTTAGCGTCGCTAGCGTCCTACGAGCAGTACTTC.

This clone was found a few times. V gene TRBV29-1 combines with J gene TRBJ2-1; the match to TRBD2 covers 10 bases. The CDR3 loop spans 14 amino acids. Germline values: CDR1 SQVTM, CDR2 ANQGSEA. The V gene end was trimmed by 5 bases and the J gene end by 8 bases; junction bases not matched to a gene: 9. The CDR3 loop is CSVITSGIHHEQFF. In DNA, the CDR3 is TGCAGCGTTATAACTAGCGGGATTCATCATGAGCAGTTCTTC.

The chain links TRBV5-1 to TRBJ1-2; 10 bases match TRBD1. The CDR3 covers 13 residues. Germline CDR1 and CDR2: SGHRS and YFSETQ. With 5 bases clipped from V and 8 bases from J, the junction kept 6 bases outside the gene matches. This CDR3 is CASSAGTGDGYTF. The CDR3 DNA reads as TGCGCCAGCAGTGCCGGGACAGGGGACGGCTACACCTTC. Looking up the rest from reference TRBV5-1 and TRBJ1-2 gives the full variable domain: KAGVTQTPRYLIKTRGQQVTLSCSPISGHRSVSWYQQTPGQGLQFLFEYFSETQRNKGNFPGRFSGRQFSNSRSEMNVSTLELGDSALYLCASSAGTGDGYTFGSGTRLTVV.

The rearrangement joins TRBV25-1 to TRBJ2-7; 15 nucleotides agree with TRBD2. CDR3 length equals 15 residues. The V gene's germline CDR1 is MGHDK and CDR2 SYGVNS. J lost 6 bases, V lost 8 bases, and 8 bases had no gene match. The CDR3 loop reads CASGGLAGGGSEQYF. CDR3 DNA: TGTGCCAGCGGGGGACTAGCGGGAGGTGGCTCCGAGCAGTACTTC.